A selection of T cell receptor beta chains follows, all from one sample in a study of shared clonotypes between healthy human individuals. The table came from immunoSEQ multiplex PCR; TCRdb's copy has only in-frame clones and leaves some out. The table records about 2,500,000 clones, around nine tenths of them present only once. The sequenced material came from naive CD4+ T cells sorted from blood. The receptors originated from a young man in good health. The CDR3 runs from the conserved cysteine through the conserved F or W. The D gene is left open where the match is weak. Size values are once, few and many counts, or a class for expanded clones, and some rows have none.

V	J	D	size	DNA	CDR3
TRBV28	TRBJ1-2	TRBD1	-	TGTGCCAGCAAGACAGGGGGCGCTTCGGGCTACACCTTC	CASKTGGASGYTF
TRBV30	TRBJ1-1	-	few	TGTGCCTGGCGCAGGGGATGGACTGAAGCTTTCTTT	CAWRRGWTEAFF
TRBV4-3	TRBJ1-5	-	-	TGCGCCAGCAGCCAGGGGGTCCATAGCAATCAGCCCCAGCATTTT	CASSQGVHSNQPQHF
TRBV5-4	TRBJ1-2	-	-	TGTGCCAGCAGCCCTGTAGAGAACTATGGCTACACCTTC	CASSPVENYGYTF
TRBV5-1	TRBJ1-6	-	-	TGCGCCAGCAGCTTGAGCGGAGCGGAGTCACCCCTCCACTTT	CASSLSGAESPLHF
TRBV28	TRBJ2-7	-	-	TGTGCCAGCAACCGCGTGAAGGTGGAGCAGTACTTC	CASNRVKVEQYF
TRBV7-7	TRBJ1-1	-	-	TGTGCTAGCAGCTTAGTGGGAAGGGGGGGGACTCCAAGAAAGAACACTGAAGCTTTCTTT	CASSLVGRGGTPRKNTEAFF
TRBV19	TRBJ2-4	-	-	TGTGCCAGTAGCCCCTACGGTAGCAGAACCCCGAAAAACATTCAGTACTTC	CASSPYGSRTPKNIQYF
TRBV2	TRBJ2-5	-	-	TGTGCCAGCAGTGAGCCCCGACAGCGCCAGCAAGAGACCCAGTACTTC	CASSEPRQRQQETQYF
TRBV11-2	TRBJ2-7	-	few	TGTGCCAGCAGCCGGTCCCCCGAGCAGTACTTC	CASSRSPEQYF
TRBV5-1	TRBJ2-7	-	-	TGCGCCAGCAGCTTGGGGGCGGTGGGGCTCTACGAGCAGTACTTC	CASSLGAVGLYEQYF
TRBV6-1	TRBJ2-5	-	once	TGTGCCAGCAGTAGGGCCCTTGATCAAGAGACCCAGTACTTC	CASSRALDQETQYF
TRBV11-2	TRBJ1-6	TRBD1	-	TGTGCCAGCAGCCGGAAAACAGGACAGGGTTCGGATTCACCCCTCCACTTT	CASSRKTGQGSDSPLHF
TRBV6-1	TRBJ2-3	TRBD2	-	TGTGCCAGCAGTGAATTGTATGGCGGGGGGGCAGATACGCAGTATTTT	CASSELYGGGADTQYF
TRBV7-8	TRBJ2-1	-	-	TGTGCCAGCAGCTACAGGTGGTATGAGCAGTTCTTC	CASSYRWYEQFF
TRBV25-1	TRBJ1-4	-	-	TGTGCCAGCAGTGTGGGGGGGTCTAATGAAAAACTGTTTTTT	CASSVGGSNEKLFF
TRBV7-3	TRBJ2-3	TRBD2	-	TGTGCCAGCAGCTTGACTAGCGGGGGGATTAAAAGCACAGATACGCAGTATTTT	CASSLTSGGIKSTDTQYF
TRBV6-1	TRBJ1-3	-	once	TGTGCCAGCAGTCCCACGTATAACTCCGGAAACACCATATATTTT	CASSPTYNSGNTIYF
TRBV18	TRBJ2-1	-	-	TGTGCCAGCTCACCAGCTCCAGTGAGTTACAATGAGCAGTTCTTC	CASSPAPVSYNEQFF
TRBV20-1	TRBJ2-1	-	-	TGCAGTGCAGAGTACAATGAGCAGTTCTTC	CSAEYNEQFF
TRBV7-2	TRBJ1-2	TRBD1	-	TGTGCCAGCAGCTTAGATACAGGGGGAAGTGGCTACACCTTC	CASSLDTGGSGYTF
TRBV5-1	TRBJ1-4	-	-	TGCGCCAGCAGCCAGTCAGATGAAAAACTGTTTTTT	CASSQSDEKLFF
TRBV6-1	TRBJ2-5	-	-	TGTGCCAGCAGGCCTACAGGCGGAGGGGAGACCCAGTACTTC	CASRPTGGGETQYF
TRBV5-1	TRBJ1-5	-	once	TGCGCCAGCAGCCCCACTTCACAAGGGGCAGGTCAGCCCCAGCATTTT	CASSPTSQGAGQPQHF
TRBV5-1	TRBJ2-2	-	few	TGCGCCAGCAGCTTAGGAGGGAACACCGGGGAGCTGTTTTTT	CASSLGGNTGELFF
TRBV5-1	TRBJ2-6	-	-	TGCGCCAGCAGCCGGGGTAGAGCAGGTCGTGCAGCTGGGGCCAACGTCCTGACTTTC	CASSRGRAGRAAGANVLTF
TRBV4-1	TRBJ2-1	TRBD2	once	TGCGCCAGCAGCCAGGGACTAGCGGGGGGGCTTGGTCGAAATGAGCAGTTCTTC	CASSQGLAGGLGRNEQFF
TRBV7-9	TRBJ2-1	TRBD1	-	TGTGCCAGCAGCCGACAGGGGACGGGGTATGAGCAGTTCTTC	CASSRQGTGYEQFF
TRBV13	TRBJ2-5	-	-	TGTGCCAGCAGCCCGTGGACCCCGCCGGGGACCCAGTACTTC	CASSPWTPPGTQYF
TRBV29-1	TRBJ2-7	-	-	TGCAGCTATAATAGGGGCCTCGAGCAGTACTTC	CSYNRGLEQYF
TRBV28	TRBJ1-2	-	-	TGTGCCAGCAGTTCGCTCTATGGCTACACCTTC	CASSSLYGYTF
TRBV7-2	TRBJ2-7	TRBD2	-	TGTGCCAGCAGCTTAGATGGACTAGCGGGAGGATTTGGCTCCTACGAGCAGTACTTC	CASSLDGLAGGFGSYEQYF
TRBV2	TRBJ2-7	-	-	TGTGCCAGCAGTCCGGGACCGCGAGGGGGGTACGAGCAGTACTTC	CASSPGPRGGYEQYF
TRBV15	TRBJ1-5	TRBD1	-	TGTGCCACCAGCAGGGACAGGTATAGCAATCAGCCCCAGCATTTT	CATSRDRYSNQPQHF
TRBV20-1	TRBJ2-3	-	-	TGCAGTGCTAGACCCCAGGGTACGCAGTATTTT	CSARPQGTQYF
TRBV29-1	TRBJ2-7	TRBD2	-	TGCAGCGTTGGACTAGCGGGAGGGACCTACGAGCAGTACTTC	CSVGLAGGTYEQYF
TRBV27	TRBJ2-7	-	once	TGTGCCAGCAGTCCCCCTGGGAGCTCCTACGAGCAGTACTTC	CASSPPGSSYEQYF
TRBV28	TRBJ2-5	-	-	TGTGCCAGCAGTCAGGAGACAGGTTGGGAGACCCAGTACTTC	CASSQETGWETQYF
TRBV5-4	TRBJ2-5	-	-	TGTGCCAGCAGCCTAGGACAGCAAGAGACCCAGTACTTC	CASSLGQQETQYF
TRBV28	TRBJ1-4	-	-	TGTGCCAGCAGTTCACAGCAGCTGGTAGATGAAAAACTGTTTTTT	CASSSQQLVDEKLFF
TRBV7-9	TRBJ1-5	-	-	TGTGCCAGCAGCCCGCAGGGAGATAGCAATCAGCCCCAGCATTTT	CASSPQGDSNQPQHF
TRBV30	TRBJ2-7	TRBD2	-	TGTGCCTGGAGTTCCGGACTAGCGGGATCCTACGAGCAGTACTTC	CAWSSGLAGSYEQYF
TRBV11-2	TRBJ1-3	TRBD1	-	TGTGCCAGCAGCTTACAGGGGGCTACAGGAAACACCATATATTTT	CASSLQGATGNTIYF
TRBV6-5	TRBJ1-4	-	-	TGTGCCAGCAGTTACCAGGCGGGGGGTGAAAAACTGTTTTTT	CASSYQAGGEKLFF
TRBV9	TRBJ1-1	-	-	TGTGCCAGCAGCGTACCCCAAGGTGAAGCTTTCTTT	CASSVPQGEAFF
TRBV27	TRBJ2-2	-	-	TGTGCCAGCAGTTTGCCCTCGGCGGGTACCACCGGGGAGCTGTTTTTT	CASSLPSAGTTGELFF
TRBV5-4	TRBJ2-3	-	-	TGTGCCAGCAGCCCCGCGCGGGGCGGCGATACGCAGTATTTT	CASSPARGGDTQYF
TRBV10-3	TRBJ1-1	TRBD1	-	TGTGCCCCGAATCCCGGGACAGCACCCTTGGACACTGAAGCTTTCTTT	CAPNPGTAPLDTEAFF
TRBV21-1	TRBJ2-7	-	-	TGTGCCAGCAGCAAGAACGAGCAGTACTTC	CASSKNEQYF
TRBV11-3	TRBJ2-3	-	-	TGTGCCAGCAGTTCCGTACCGGGTACGCAGTATTTT	CASSSVPGTQYF
TRBV14	TRBJ1-5	-	-	TGTGCCAGCAGCGGAACCGGACAGCCCAATCAGCCCCAGCATTTT	CASSGTGQPNQPQHF
TRBV11-2	TRBJ2-1	-	-	TGTGCCAGCAGCTTAGGAGGGCCTACGCGTGAGCAGTTCTTC	CASSLGGPTREQFF
TRBV6-5	TRBJ1-5	TRBD1	-	TGTGCCAGCATGGGCACAGGGGGAAGCAATCAGCCCCAGCATTTT	CASMGTGGSNQPQHF
TRBV5-1	TRBJ2-3	TRBD2	-	TGCGCCAGCAGTACGGGACTATCGACAGATACGCAGTATTTT	CASSTGLSTDTQYF
TRBV5-6	TRBJ2-4	-	-	TGTGCCAGCAGCTCGGCGCAGGGGAACATTCAGTACTTC	CASSSAQGNIQYF
TRBV19	TRBJ1-5	-	-	TGTGCCAGTAGTAGGACTGTAAGTAGCAATCAGCCCCAGCATTTT	CASSRTVSSNQPQHF
TRBV9	TRBJ1-3	-	-	TGTGCCAGCAGCCCCCGGACAGTCAACTCTGGAAACACCATATATTTT	CASSPRTVNSGNTIYF
TRBV5-6	TRBJ2-7	-	-	TGTGCCAGCAGCCCGCTCGGGGGACAGCCCTACGAGCAGTACTTC	CASSPLGGQPYEQYF
TRBV6-1	TRBJ1-1	TRBD1	-	TGTGCCAGCAGCCCCGGGACAGGATACACTGAAGCTTTCTTT	CASSPGTGYTEAFF
TRBV10-3	TRBJ2-2	-	-	TGTGCCATCAGTGAAGTAGAAGTCGGGGAGCTGTTTTTT	CAISEVEVGELFF